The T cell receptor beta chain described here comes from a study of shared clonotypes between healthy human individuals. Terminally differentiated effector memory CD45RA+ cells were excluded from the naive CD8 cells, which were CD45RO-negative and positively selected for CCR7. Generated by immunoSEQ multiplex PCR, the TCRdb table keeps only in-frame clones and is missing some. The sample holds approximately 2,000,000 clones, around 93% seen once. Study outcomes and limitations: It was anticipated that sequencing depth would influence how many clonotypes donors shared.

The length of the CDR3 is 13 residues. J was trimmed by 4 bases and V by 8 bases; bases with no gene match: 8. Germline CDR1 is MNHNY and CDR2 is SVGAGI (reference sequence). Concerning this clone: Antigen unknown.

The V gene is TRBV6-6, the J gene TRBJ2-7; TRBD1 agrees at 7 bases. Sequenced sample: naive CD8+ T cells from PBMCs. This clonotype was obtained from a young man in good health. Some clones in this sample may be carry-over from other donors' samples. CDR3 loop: CASVGDSDYEQYF. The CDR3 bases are TGTGCCAGCGTAGGGGACAGCGATTACGAGCAGTACTTC.